The clone carrying this TCR beta chain appeared a single time. Its antigen is currently unknown. Here immunoSEQ multiplex PCR was the method, and the copy in TCRdb shows in-frame clones only, minus some. The table has approximately 6,600 clones, around 79% seen once; the top ten hold around 9.8%. The record originates from a study of immune evolution from preneoplasia to lung adenocarcinoma. Findings and limits, study-wide: From normal lung to invasive adenocarcinoma, top clone frequencies appeared to decrease. Later-stage lesions appeared to have more T cells, more diversity, less clonality.

Between about 2014 and 2018, patients underwent resection in Japan or China. Two lung cancer pathologists independently confirmed each histologic diagnosis. CDR1 MNHNY and CDR2 SVGAGI come from the germline V gene (reference sequence). CDR3 length equals 12 residues. With 4 bases removed from V and 8 bases from J, the gap between germline ends came to 11 bases. This chain uses TRBV6-6 with TRBJ1-1; D gene uncertain. Source material: FFPE adjacent normal lung tissue. The TCR originated in a donor of 70 years or more with lung adenocarcinoma. Here the CDR3 reads CASSSGTFEAFF. The CDR3 nucleotides are TGTGCCAGCAGTTCCGGTACATTCGAAGCTTTCTTT.